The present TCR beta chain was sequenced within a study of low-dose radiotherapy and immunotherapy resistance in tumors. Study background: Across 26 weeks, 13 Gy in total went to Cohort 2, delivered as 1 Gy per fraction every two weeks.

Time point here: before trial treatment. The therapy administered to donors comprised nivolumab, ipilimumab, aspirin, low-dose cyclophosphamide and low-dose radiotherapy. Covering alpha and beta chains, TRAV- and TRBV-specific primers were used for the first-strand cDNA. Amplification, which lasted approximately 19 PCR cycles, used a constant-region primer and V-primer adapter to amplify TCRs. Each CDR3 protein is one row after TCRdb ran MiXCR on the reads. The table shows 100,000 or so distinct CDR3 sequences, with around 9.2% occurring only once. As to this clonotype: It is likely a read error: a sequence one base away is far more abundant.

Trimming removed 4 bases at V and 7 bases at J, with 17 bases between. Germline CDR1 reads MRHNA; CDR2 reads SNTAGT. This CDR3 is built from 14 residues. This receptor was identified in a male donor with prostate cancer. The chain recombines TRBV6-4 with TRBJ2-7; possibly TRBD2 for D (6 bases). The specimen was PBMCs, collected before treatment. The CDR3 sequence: CASSVTSSSNEQYF. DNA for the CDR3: TGTGCCAGCAGTGTCACTAGCTCAAGCAATGAGCAGTACTTC.